The clone carrying this T cell receptor (beta chain) was detected once. Treatment described: preoperative locoregional IRX-2 cytokine immunotherapy. Patients received preoperative, locoregional IRX-2 cytokine immunotherapy in a phase Ib study. The data were taken from a study of preoperative IRX-2 immunotherapy in early breast cancer. V lost 0 bases, J lost 3 bases, and 14 bases lay in between. Germline CDR1 SGHNT, CDR2 YENEEA. The CDR3 loop spans 17 amino acids. Data came from immunoSEQ multiplex PCR; TCRdb stores just in-frame clones and leaves some out. The sample records more than 20,000 clones, approximately 80% being singletons.

The chain carries TRBV11-3 and TRBJ2-2; D tentatively reads TRBD1 or TRBD2 (5 bases each). The specimen was lymph node tissue, collected before IRX-2 immunotherapy. The TCR sequence derives from a human donor with breast cancer. DNA for the CDR3: TGTGCCAGCAGCTTAGAATCCTTTGGGGGACACACCGGGGAGCTGTTTTTT. Translation: CASSLESFGGHTGELFF.